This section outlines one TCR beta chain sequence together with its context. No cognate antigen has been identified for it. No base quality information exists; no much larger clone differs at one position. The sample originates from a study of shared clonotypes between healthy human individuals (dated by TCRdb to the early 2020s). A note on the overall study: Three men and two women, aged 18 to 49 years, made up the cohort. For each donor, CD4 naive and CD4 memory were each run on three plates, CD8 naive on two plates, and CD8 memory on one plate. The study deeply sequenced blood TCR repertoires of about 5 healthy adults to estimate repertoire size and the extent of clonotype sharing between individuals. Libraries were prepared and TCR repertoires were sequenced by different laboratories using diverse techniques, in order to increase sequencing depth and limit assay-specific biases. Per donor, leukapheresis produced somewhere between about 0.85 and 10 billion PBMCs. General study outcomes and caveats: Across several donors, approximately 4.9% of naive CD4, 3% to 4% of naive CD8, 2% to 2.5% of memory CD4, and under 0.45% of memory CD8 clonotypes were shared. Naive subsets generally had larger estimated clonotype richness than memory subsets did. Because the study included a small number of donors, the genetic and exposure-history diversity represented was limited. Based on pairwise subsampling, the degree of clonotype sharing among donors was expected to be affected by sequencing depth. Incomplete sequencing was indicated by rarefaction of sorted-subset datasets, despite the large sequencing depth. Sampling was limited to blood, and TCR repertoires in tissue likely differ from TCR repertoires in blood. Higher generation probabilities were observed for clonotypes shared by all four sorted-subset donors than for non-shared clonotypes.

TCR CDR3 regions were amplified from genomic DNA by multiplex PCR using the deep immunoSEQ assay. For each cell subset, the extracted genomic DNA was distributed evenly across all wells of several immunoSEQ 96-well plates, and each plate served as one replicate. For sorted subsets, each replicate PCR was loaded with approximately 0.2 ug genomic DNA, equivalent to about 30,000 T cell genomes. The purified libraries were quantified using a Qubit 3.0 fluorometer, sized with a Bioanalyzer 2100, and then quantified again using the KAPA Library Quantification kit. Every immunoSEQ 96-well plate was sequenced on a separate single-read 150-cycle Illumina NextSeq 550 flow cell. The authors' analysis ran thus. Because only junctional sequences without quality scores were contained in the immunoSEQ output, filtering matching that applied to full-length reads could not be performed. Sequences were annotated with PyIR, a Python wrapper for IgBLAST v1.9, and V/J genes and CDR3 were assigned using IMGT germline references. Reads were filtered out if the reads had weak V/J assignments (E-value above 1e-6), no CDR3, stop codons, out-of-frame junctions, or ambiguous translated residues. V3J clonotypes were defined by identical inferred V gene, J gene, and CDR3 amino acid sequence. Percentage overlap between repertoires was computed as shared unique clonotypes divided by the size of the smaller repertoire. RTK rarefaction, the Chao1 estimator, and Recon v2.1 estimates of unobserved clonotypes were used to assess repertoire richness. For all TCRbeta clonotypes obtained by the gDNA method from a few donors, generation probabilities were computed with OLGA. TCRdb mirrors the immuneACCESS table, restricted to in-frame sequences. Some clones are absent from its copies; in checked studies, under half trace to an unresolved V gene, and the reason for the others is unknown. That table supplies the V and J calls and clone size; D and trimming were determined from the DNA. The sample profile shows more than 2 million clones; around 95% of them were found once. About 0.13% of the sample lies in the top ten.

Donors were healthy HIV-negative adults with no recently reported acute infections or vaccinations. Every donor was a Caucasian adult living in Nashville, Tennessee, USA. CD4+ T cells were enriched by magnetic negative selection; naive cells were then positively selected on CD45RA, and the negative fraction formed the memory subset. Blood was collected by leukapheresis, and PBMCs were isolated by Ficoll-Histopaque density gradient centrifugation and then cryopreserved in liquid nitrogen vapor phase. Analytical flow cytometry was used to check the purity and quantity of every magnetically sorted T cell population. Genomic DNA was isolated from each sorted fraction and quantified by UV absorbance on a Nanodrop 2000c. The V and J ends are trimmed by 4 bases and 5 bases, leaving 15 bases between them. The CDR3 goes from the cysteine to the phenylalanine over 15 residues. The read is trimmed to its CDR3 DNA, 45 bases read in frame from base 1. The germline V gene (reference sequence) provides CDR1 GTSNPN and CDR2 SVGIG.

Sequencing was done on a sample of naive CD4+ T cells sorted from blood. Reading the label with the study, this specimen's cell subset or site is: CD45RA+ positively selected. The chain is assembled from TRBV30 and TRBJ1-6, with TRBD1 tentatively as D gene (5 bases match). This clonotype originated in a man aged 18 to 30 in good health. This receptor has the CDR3 CAWTLGTPDNSPLHF. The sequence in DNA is TGTGCCTGGACCCTCGGGACCCCGGATAATTCACCCCTCCACTTT.